This TCR beta chain was recorded in a study of regulatory T cells in long-lasting Graves disease. CDR3 regions were amplified by Arm-PCR using iRepertoire HTBI primers to build TCR beta libraries. TCRdb processed the multiplex PCR reads anew with MiXCR; each CDR3 protein has one entry. This table holds about 320,000 distinct CDR3 sequences, under 20% found once. Germline loops: CDR1 SGDLS, CDR2 YYNGEE. This CDR3 is 15 amino acids long. The V and J ends lost 3 bases and 11 bases, in that order; junction bases with no gene match: 12. This clonotype was detected only a few times. The time point was: newly diagnosed GD, antithyroid drugs for less than 3 months. RNA extracted from PBMCs served as the sequencing template.

The genes are TRBV9 and TRBJ1-1; TRBD1 matches 11 bases. This specimen was peripheral blood mononuclear cells (PBMCs), taken at new diagnosis, from a patient treated with antithyroid drugs. The source is a female donor with Graves disease. DNA for the CDR3: TGTGCCAGCAGCGCGGGGGACAGGGGGATGCGTAGTGCTTTCTTT. Translated, it gives CASSAGDRGMRSAFF.